One and the same sample provided the 15 T cell receptor beta chains below, sequenced in a study of OX40 agonist ivuxolimab in advanced cancers. Measured with immunoSEQ multiplex PCR; TCRdb has only the in-frame clones, and not every one. The sample yields approximately 69,000 clones, roughly 84% seen once. The sample here was CD4+ or CD8+ T cells sorted from blood, taken in a trial of the OX40 agonist ivuxolimab. Receptor source: an adult with an advanced solid tumor such as melanoma, head and neck, liver or kidney cancer.

The rearrangement links TRBV11-3 to TRBJ2-6, with 7 bases that match TRBD2. Germline values: CDR1 SGHNT, CDR2 YENEEA. After removal of 5 bases from V and 0 bases from J, the junction contained 4 bases not matched to a gene. The CDR3 loop spans 16 amino acids. The CDR3, as DNA: TGTGCCAGCAGCGGGGGGGATAGCTCTGGGGCCAACGTCCTGACTTTC. Its translation: CASSGGDSSGANVLTF.

This rearrangement joins TRBV19 to TRBJ2-3; D unresolved. V was cut by 5 bases and J by 0 bases, with 3 bases left in between. This CDR3 region has 12 residues. Germline V gene lookup returns CDR1 LNHDA and CDR2 SQIVND (reference sequence). The CDR3 sequence is CASSLSTDTQYF. The DNA for the CDR3 is TGTGCCAGTAGTCTGAGCACAGATACGCAGTATTTT.

The chain has TRBV6-6 and TRBJ1-2, with TRBD1 matching over 8 bases. With 5 bases clipped from V and 3 bases from J, the junction kept 2 bases outside the gene matches. CDR1 is MNHNY, CDR2 SVGAGI, per germline (reference sequence). This CDR3 comprises 13 residues. The chain's CDR3 is CASSRDRYYGYTF. The CDR3 region has the DNA TGTGCCAGCAGTAGGGACAGGTACTATGGCTACACCTTC.

Only a few counts were recorded for this clone. This CDR3 is CSALAGAVTDTQYF. The CDR3 DNA reads as TGCAGCGCCTTAGCGGGGGCCGTCACAGATACGCAGTATTTT. This chain links TRBV29-1 with TRBJ2-3, with 9 bases identical to TRBD2. V shed 7 bases, J shed 2 bases, and the junction held 7 bases outside the gene matches. The CDR3 is 14 amino acids. CDR1 SQVTM and CDR2 ANQGSEA come from the germline V gene.

The chain has TRBV29-1 and TRBJ1-1; 7 bases map to TRBD1. The CDR3 is made up of 13 amino acids. V lost 4 bases and J lost 0; bases outside the gene matches: 2. Germline V gene sequence: CDR1 SQVTM, CDR2 ANQGSEA. The CDR3 reads CSVGGQMNTEAFF. The CDR3 bases are TGCAGCGTTGGGGGACAGATGAACACTGAAGCTTTCTTT.

The chain uses TRBV15 and TRBJ1-5; maybe TRBD1 (5 bases). V was pared by 4 bases and J by 2 bases, with 15 bases between. This CDR3 contains 16 residues. In germline, CDR1 is LNHNV, CDR2 YYDKDF (reference sequence). For the CDR3, the DNA is TGTGCCACCAGCACACACAGCCGGGGGGGCAATCAGCCCCAGCATTTT. As protein: CATSTHSRGGNQPQHF. Complete variable domain (other parts from reference TRBV15 and TRBJ1-5): DAMVIQNPRYQVTQFGKPVTLSCSQTLNHNVMYWYQQKSSQAPKLLFHYYDKDFNNEADTPDNFQSRRPNTSFCFLDIRSPGLGDTAMYLCATSTHSRGGNQPQHFGDGTRLSIL.

There are a few counts of this clone. This rearrangement joins TRBV18 to TRBJ1-6; 10 nucleotides match TRBD1. The CDR3 runs 16 residues. V shed 1 base, J shed 8 bases, and the junction held 5 bases outside the gene matches. Germline V gives CDR1 KGHSH, CDR2 LQKENI. In nucleotides, the CDR3 is TGTGCCAGCTCACCACGTGCCGGGACAGGGGATTCACCCCTCCACTTT. This encodes CASSPRAGTGDSPLHF.

The rearrangement links TRBV7-8 to TRBJ2-3; 7 nucleotides line up with TRBD1. Losses at the gene ends were 3 bases for V and 0 bases for J; bases not matched to a gene: 12. The germline CDR1 and CDR2 sequences are SGHVS and FQNEAQ. The CDR3 is made up of 18 amino acids. The CDR3 DNA reads TGTGCCAGCAGCTTCGGCCTGGCCGGGACAGAAAGCACAGATACGCAGTATTTT. Translated, it gives CASSFGLAGTESTDTQYF.

This chain links TRBV10-3 with TRBJ2-2, with D maybe TRBD1 (6 bases). The CDR3 covers 16 residues. CDR1 is ENHRY, CDR2 SYGVKD, per germline. V was pared by 5 bases and J by 1 base, with 14 bases between. The CDR3 loop is CAISSTGSMNTGELFF. The CDR3 nucleotides are TGTGCCATCAGTAGTACAGGGAGTATGAACACCGGGGAGCTGTTTTTT.

In its sample, this clone was seen a few times. The chain has TRBV5-6 and TRBJ1-2, with TRBD1 as a possible D gene (5 bases). Germline assignment: CDR1 SGHDT and CDR2 YYEEEE. The length of the CDR3 is 12 residues. V shed 1 base and J shed 6 bases, with 7 bases lying between them. CDR3 in amino acids: CASSLYRNGYTF. In nucleotides, the CDR3 is TGTGCCAGCAGCTTGTACAGGAATGGCTACACCTTC.

This chain connects TRBV7-2 to TRBJ1-2, with TRBD1 as a possible D gene (5 bases). CDR3 length: 17 amino acids. Trimming pared 0 bases from V and 4 bases from J, leaving 18 bases between. Germline V gene lookup returns CDR1 SGHTA and CDR2 FQGNSA. The CDR3 loop is CASSLALNVGGSYGYTF. The CDR3 DNA reads TGTGCCAGCAGCTTAGCCCTTAATGTGGGGGGTTCCTATGGCTACACCTTC.

The chain recombines TRBV29-1 with TRBJ2-3; D is unclear. V shed 6 bases and J shed 2 bases, with 12 bases lying between them. The CDR3 is 13 residues long. Germline values: CDR1 SQVTM, CDR2 ANQGSEA. In DNA, the CDR3 is TGCAGCGTAGCGAACGGGTACACAGATACGCAGTATTTT. Encoded protein: CSVANGYTDTQYF.

The V and J genes are TRBV5-8 and TRBJ2-5; D is perhaps TRBD1 or TRBD2 (6 bases each). The CDR3 sequence is 16 residues long. Deletions cut 0 bases from V and 4 bases from J, with 16 bases between. From germline, CDR1 is SGHTS and CDR2 YDEGEE. For the CDR3, the DNA is TGTGCCAGCAGCTTGGGAATGGCAGGAGGGGGAGAGACCCAGTACTTC. Its protein is CASSLGMAGGGETQYF.

The V gene is TRBV7-2, the J gene TRBJ2-7; D is unclear. The CDR3 contains 15 residues. Trimming shortened V by 4 bases and J by 4 bases, and 17 bases separated the two germline ends. From germline, CDR1 is SGHTA and CDR2 FQGNSA. The CDR3 loop is CASSSHYIGVYEQYF. In DNA, the CDR3 is TGTGCCAGCAGCTCTCACTATATTGGGGTTTACGAGCAGTACTTC.

The chain links TRBV18 to TRBJ2-3; D call uncertain. V was pared by 3 bases and J by 2 bases, with 6 bases between. Germline V gene sequence: CDR1 KGHSH, CDR2 LQKENI. The CDR3 has 13 residues. CDR3 amino acids: CASSPSTTDTQYF. DNA for the CDR3: TGTGCCAGCTCACCTTCGACCACAGATACGCAGTATTTT.